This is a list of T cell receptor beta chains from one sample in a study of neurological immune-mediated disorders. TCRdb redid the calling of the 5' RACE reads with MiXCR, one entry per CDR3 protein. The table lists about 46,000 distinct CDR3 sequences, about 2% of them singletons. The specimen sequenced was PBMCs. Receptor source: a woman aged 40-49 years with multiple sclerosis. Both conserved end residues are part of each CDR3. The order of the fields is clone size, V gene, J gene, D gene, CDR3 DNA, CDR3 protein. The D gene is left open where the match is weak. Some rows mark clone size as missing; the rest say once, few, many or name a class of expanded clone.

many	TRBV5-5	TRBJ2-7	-	TGTGCCAGCAGCTCGGACAGAAATTACGAGCAGTACTTC	CASSSDRNYEQYF
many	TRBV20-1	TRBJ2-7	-	TGCAGTGCTCGAGACACGGTCTCCTACGAGCAGTACTTC	CSARDTVSYEQYF
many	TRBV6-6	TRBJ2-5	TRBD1	TGTGCCAGCAGTTACACCGGGACAGGGGACGAGACCCAGTACTTC	CASSYTGTGDETQYF
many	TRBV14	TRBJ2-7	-	TGTGCCAGCAGCTACTATGGAGACACCTACGAGCAGTACTTC	CASSYYGDTYEQYF
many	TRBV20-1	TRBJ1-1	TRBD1	TGCAGCCTTGTTACAGGGGCGAACACTGAAGCTTTCTTT	CSLVTGANTEAFF
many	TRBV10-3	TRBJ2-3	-	TGTGCCAGCAAGGGCGGGACATCAAACACAGATACGCAGTATTTT	CASKGGTSNTDTQYF
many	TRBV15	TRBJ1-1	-	TGTGCCACCAGCAGAGATTCCCCAGGGGTAGACACTGAAGCTTTCTTT	CATSRDSPGVDTEAFF
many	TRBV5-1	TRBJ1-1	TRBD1	TGCGCCAGCAGCTTCGCCGGGACAGGGGTCACTGAAGCTTTCTTT	CASSFAGTGVTEAFF
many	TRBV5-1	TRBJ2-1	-	TGCGCCAGCAGCTTGGGGACTACCTACAATGAGCAGTTCTTC	CASSLGTTYNEQFF
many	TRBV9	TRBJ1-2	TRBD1	TGTGCCAGCAGCCAGGGGGACAGGGGGCCTGGGTATGGCTACACCTTC	CASSQGDRGPGYGYTF
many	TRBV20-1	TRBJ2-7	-	TGCAGTGCTAGAGATTTTGCCCGGGCGGGCGAGCAGTACTTC	CSARDFARAGEQYF
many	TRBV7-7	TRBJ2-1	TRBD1	TGTGCCAGCAGTCAGACAGGGGGCATGCGGGCGAAACAGTTCTTC	CASSQTGGMRAKQFF
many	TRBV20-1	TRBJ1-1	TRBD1	TGCAGTGCCTTGGGACAGGGGGGTTCTGAAGCTTTCTTT	CSALGQGGSEAFF
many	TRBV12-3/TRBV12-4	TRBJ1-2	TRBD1	TGTGCCAGCAGTTTAATCGGGACAGGGGGCCGTTATGGCTACACCTTC	CASSLIGTGGRYGYTF
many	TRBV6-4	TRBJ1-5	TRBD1	TGTGCCAGCAGTGAAAACAGGGGAATGGATCAGCCCCAGCATTTT	CASSENRGMDQPQHF
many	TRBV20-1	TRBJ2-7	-	TGCAGTGCTATAGAGTCCAGGGCCTACGAGCAGTACTTC	CSAIESRAYEQYF
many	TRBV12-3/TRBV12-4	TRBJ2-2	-	TGTGCCAGCAGAACCGGGACATCTACCGGGGAGCTGTTTTTT	CASRTGTSTGELFF
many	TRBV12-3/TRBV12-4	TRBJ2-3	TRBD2	TGTGCCAGCAGTTGGACTAGCGGGGGAGGGACAGATACGCAGTATTTT	CASSWTSGGGTDTQYF
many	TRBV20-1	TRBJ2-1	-	TGCAGTGCGGGGACTTCGGGATACAATGAGCAGTTCTTC	CSAGTSGYNEQFF
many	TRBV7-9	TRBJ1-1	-	TGTGCCAGCAGCTTAGTCACGGGGGGGAACACTGAAGCTTTCTTT	CASSLVTGGNTEAFF
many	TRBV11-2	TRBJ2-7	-	TGTGCCAGCAGCCACTGGACAGCAATGGGGTACGAGCAGTACTTC	CASSHWTAMGYEQYF
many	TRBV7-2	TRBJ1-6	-	TGTGCCAGCAGCCCCGACAGGACTAATTCACCCCTCCACTTT	CASSPDRTNSPLHF
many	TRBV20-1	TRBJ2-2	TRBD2	TGCAGTGCTAGAGATTCTCGGGCGGGGGGGCTCAGCGGGGAGCTGTTTTTT	CSARDSRAGGLSGELFF
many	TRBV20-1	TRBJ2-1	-	TGCAGTGTCGGGCTGCGGGGCAATGAGCAGTTCTTC	CSVGLRGNEQFF
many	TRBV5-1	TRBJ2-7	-	TGCGCCAGCAGCCCCGCGGAGCTACCTTACGTGCAGTACTTC	CASSPAELPYVQYF
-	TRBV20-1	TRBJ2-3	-	TGCAGTGCTAGACAGTCTAGCACAGATACGCAGTATTTT	CSARQSSTDTQYF
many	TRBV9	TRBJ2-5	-	TGTGCCAGCAGCGTAGATGGGACCGAACAAGAGACCCAGTACTTC	CASSVDGTEQETQYF
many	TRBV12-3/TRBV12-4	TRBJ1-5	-	TGTGCCAGCAGTTTAGAGGTTAGCAATCAGCCCCAGCATTTT	CASSLEVSNQPQHF
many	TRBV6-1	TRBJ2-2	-	TGTGCCAGCAGTGGCCTCGGGGACACCGGGGAGCTGTTTTTT	CASSGLGDTGELFF
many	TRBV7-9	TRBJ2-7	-	TGTGCCAGCAGCCCGGGGTCCAACCTCTACGAGCAGTACTTC	CASSPGSNLYEQYF
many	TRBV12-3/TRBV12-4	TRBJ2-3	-	TGTGCCAGCAGCCTTCTCACGGGAACAGATACGCAGTATTTT	CASSLLTGTDTQYF
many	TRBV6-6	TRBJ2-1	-	TGTGCCAGCAGCCCACAGGGCGGGAATGAGCAGTTCTTC	CASSPQGGNEQFF
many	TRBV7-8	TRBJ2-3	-	TGTGCCAGCAGCTTTAGACAAAACACAGATACGCAGTATTTT	CASSFRQNTDTQYF
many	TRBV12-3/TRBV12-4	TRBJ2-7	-	TGTGCCAGCAGTACCCCTGGTGGGACAAAATCCTACGAGCAGTACTTC	CASSTPGGTKSYEQYF
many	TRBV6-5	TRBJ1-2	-	TGTGCCAGCAGCCCGGACGGTTATGGCTACACCTTC	CASSPDGYGYTF
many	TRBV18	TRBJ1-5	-	TGTGCCAGCTCACAGGGGGATCCACGGGGTCAGCCCCAGCATTTT	CASSQGDPRGQPQHF
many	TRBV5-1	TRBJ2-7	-	TGCGCCAGCAGCTTGGCTACAGAGTACGAGCAGTACTTC	CASSLATEYEQYF
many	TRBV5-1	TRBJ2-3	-	TGCGCCAGCAGCTTGGCCAGCACAGATACGCAGTATTTT	CASSLASTDTQYF
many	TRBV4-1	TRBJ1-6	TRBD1	TGCGCCAGCAGCCAGGGACAGGGATCACCCCTCCACTTT	CASSQGQGSPLHF
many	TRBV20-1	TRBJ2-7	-	TGCAGTGCCACCCGGGGGCAGGGCGACGAGCAGTACTTC	CSATRGQGDEQYF
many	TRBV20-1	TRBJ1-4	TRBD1	TGCAGTGCTAGTCTTTCCCAGGGGGATGGAAAACTGTTTTTT	CSASLSQGDGKLFF